Given below is one T cell receptor beta chain in context. The antigen is unknown. V dropped 4 bases and J dropped 4; count of bases not matched to a gene: 8. CDR3 size: 16 residues. Germline V lookup: CDR1 KGHSH, CDR2 LQKENI. The data originate from a study of T cells in Graves' hyperthyroidism and ophthalmopathy. Study-wide results and caveats: Most thyroid clonotypes expanded above 0.001 were also detected in blood.

The TCR beta CDR3 regions underwent amplification using RNA transcripts as the source. With the HTBI primer set, the TCR CDR3 went through a first round of RT-PCR. TCRdb ran MiXCR on the multiplex PCR reads and lists one entry per CDR3 protein. The data show around 450,000 distinct CDR3 sequences, with roughly 14% seen just once and approximately 7.5% held by the top ten. This sequence joins TRBV18 and TRBJ1-2, with 11 bases matching TRBD1. The clonotype was recovered from a woman in her late teens or twenties with Graves' hyperthyroidism. Specimen: blood. The chain's CDR3 is CASSLGQGELGYGYTF. The CDR3 nucleotides read TGTGCCAGCTCACTGGGACAGGGGGAGCTAGGCTATGGCTACACCTTC.